Listed here is a single T cell receptor (beta chain). The clone's antigen remains unknown. Base qualities were left out, and no much larger clone turns up one base away. The intended sense of this specimen's time point label: cells obtained before transplantation from donor or recipient. CD3+CD4+ and CD3+CD8+ populations were FACS-sorted from unstimulated pre-transplant donor and recipient cells taken from spleen or lymph nodes. The CDR3 runs 16 amino acids, cysteine and phenylalanine included. CDR3 DNA only is kept here, 48 bases in frame from base 1. The germline V gene provides CDR1 SGHDN and CDR2 FVKESK. A distance of 10 bases separates the germline ends of V and J, which lose 0 bases and 0 bases respectively. This specimen belongs to a study of graft-versus-host responses after intestinal transplantation (dated by TCRdb to the early 2020s). Regarding the complete study: Multivisceral, liver-intestinal, or isolated intestinal transplants were received by the recipients. All recipients received anti-thymocyte globulin induction followed by maintenance tacrolimus and steroids for two to four years. After intestinal transplantation, graft-versus-host and host-versus-graft alloreactive T cell clones were followed in the graft, circulation and bone marrow using bulk TCR-beta CDR3 sequencing. Alloreactive clones were identified by sequencing pre-transplant mixed lymphocyte reaction products and comparing them with unstimulated pre-transplant donor and recipient T cells. A cohort of about 25 intestinal transplant recipients, including one retransplant, was enrolled, and a few patients lacking pretransplant specimens were excluded. A peak of at least 4% donor T cells among recipient peripheral blood mononuclear cells was the definition used for donor T cell macrochimerism. Instead of going to the commercial service, samples from a few later patients were sequenced in-house on an Illumina MiSeq and processed with MiXCR.

Preparation of the library involved the immunoSEQ multiplex PCR assay. For most patients, genomic DNA was isolated using the Qiagen DNeasy Blood and Tissue Kit and was shipped frozen to Adaptive Biotechnologies for TCR sequencing. High-throughput TCR-beta CDR3 sequencing of genomic DNA from most patients was performed by Adaptive Biotechnologies. Concerning the study's data processing: Adaptive's ImmunoSEQ software supplied the TCR sequencing data for about 18 patients, while MiXCR and VDJtools were used to process a few other patients. To correct CD4 versus CD8 sorting errors, sequences present in both subsets at a frequency ratio below 5:1 were removed. CDR3 nucleotide sequences shared between donor and recipient were removed because their origin could not be assigned. Alloreactive clones required at least 2-fold expansion over unstimulated cells and minimum CFSE-low frequency of 0.002% (template counts) or 0.001% (read counts). Clones detected in sequenced pre-transplant spleen, lymph node, or MLR CFSE-low populations of the donor or recipient were defined as mappable. The cumulative frequency of alloreactive clones was calculated as a percentage of all sequences, weighted by copy number. The table comes from immuneACCESS by way of TCRdb, which keeps in-frame sequences with V and J called. Part of the clones is missing from these tables; in studies checked, under half for an unresolved V gene and the rest for unknown reasons. V, J and clone size are taken as reported in that table, and D and trimming were inferred from the DNA itself. This sample has approximately 85,000 clones in its table, and just under 95% of those were observed once. The ten largest clones add up to approximately 1% of the sample.

Broad study findings and their caveats: Patients with donor T cell macrochimerism had high GvH to HvG T cell clonal ratios in their allografts. GvH clones turned up in recipient bone marrow, with some appearing earlier in ileal mucosa or blood, a pattern consistent with an intestinal mucosal origin. Early after transplant, declines in HvG clones were associated with peak levels of circulating GvH clones. Conclusions were limited by the relatively low number and heterogeneity of intestinal transplant patients.

Recombination joined TRBV14 with TRBJ2-3, and TRBD2 may be the D gene, going by 7 matching bases. This TCR was sampled from a human donor who was the organ donor for an intestinal transplant. The material sequenced was unstimulated CD8+ T cells sorted from spleen or lymph node cells, taken before transplant. In nucleotides, the sequence is TGTGCCAGCAGCCAAGAAGGGGGGGACAGCACAGATACGCAGTATTTT. Its protein reads: CASSQEGGDSTDTQYF. The entire variable domain, with the stretches around the CDR3 drawn from the reference TRBV14 and TRBJ2-3 proteins, is EAGVTQFPSHSVIEKGQTVTLRCDPISGHDNLYWYRRVMGKEIKFLLHFVKESKQDESGMPNNRFLAERTGGTYSTLKVQPAELEDSGVYFCASSQEGGDSTDTQYFGPGTRLTVL.